This T cell receptor (beta chain) emerged from a study of cytomegalovirus exposure and HLA in healthy donors. Overall study context: Genotyping of roughly 400 donors showed that 65% to 90% belonged to the Caucasian-associated ancestry cluster. Whole-study findings and limits: Association of 15,000 to 20,000 TCR beta sequences with HLA alleles was found at 0.05 false discovery rate in a later analysis. Follow-up analysis later connected one missense variant in DCLRE1C with trimming of TCR beta V- and J-genes. Within an earlier analysis, most TCR beta V segments proved productive either about 87% or about 30% of the time.

This PCR relied on a set of 60 Vbeta primers and 13 Jbeta primers. Assay: immunoSEQ multiplex PCR; the TCRdb copy retains only in-frame clones and omits some. The table has about 64,000 clones, approximately 60% seen once. This clone has ten or more counts. The antigen is undetermined. Trimming shortened V by 6 bases and J by 3 bases, and 22 bases separated the two germline ends. Germline values: CDR1 SGDLS, CDR2 YYNGEE. CDR3 size: 16 residues. V and J are TRBV9 and TRBJ2-7, with D possibly TRBD2 on 5 matching bases. The sequence was obtained from a woman between 45 and 65 years old in good health and CMV-seronegative. Sequencing was done on a sample of PBMCs. The CDR3 nucleotides read TGTGCCAGCACACTGAGGGAGACCGGGGATCACTACGAGCAGTACTTC. This encodes CASTLRETGDHYEQYF.